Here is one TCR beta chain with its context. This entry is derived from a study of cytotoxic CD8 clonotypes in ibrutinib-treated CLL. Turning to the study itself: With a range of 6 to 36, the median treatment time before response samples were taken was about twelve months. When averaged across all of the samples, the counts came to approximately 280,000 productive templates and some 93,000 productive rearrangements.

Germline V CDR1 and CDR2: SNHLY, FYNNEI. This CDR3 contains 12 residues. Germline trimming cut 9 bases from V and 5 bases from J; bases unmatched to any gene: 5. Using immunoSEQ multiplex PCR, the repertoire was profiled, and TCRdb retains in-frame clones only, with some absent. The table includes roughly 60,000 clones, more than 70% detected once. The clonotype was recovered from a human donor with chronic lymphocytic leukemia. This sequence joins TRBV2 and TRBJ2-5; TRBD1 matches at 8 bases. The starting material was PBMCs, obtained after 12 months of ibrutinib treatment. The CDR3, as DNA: TGTGCCAGTAGACAGGGGTATGAGACCCAGTACTTC. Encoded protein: CASRQGYETQYF.